A selection of T cell receptor beta chains follows, all from one sample in a study of T cells of healthy individuals. TCRdb passed the 5' RACE reads through MiXCR, listing each CDR3 protein once. Among around 98,000 distinct CDR3 sequences, 15% to 20% were seen once, and the ten largest hold approximately 6%. Source of these receptors: a human donor in good health. The CDR3 runs from the conserved cysteine through the conserved F or W. A D gene is named only where the DNA matches it firmly. The listing skips clone size in some rows; elsewhere it reads once, few, many or a size class.

V	size	D	J	DNA	CDR3
TRBV6-1	-	-	TRBJ2-5	TGTGCCAGCAGTGAAGAAGCACAGCCCCCCCAGTACTTC	CASSEEAQPPQYF
TRBV1	-	-	TRBJ1-1	TGCACCAGCAGCCAAGAGCCCCGGGACGTAAACAATATGAACACTGAAGCTTTCTTT	CTSSQEPRDVNNMNTEAFF
TRBV6-5	-	-	TRBJ2-2	TGTGCCAGCAGTTGGGGACTTGGGTTTGGGGCCGGGGAGCTGTTTTTT	CASSWGLGFGAGELFF
TRBV20-1	-	-	TRBJ1-1	TGCAGTGCTAGAGATCGAGTGAACACTGAAGCTTTCTTT	CSARDRVNTEAFF
TRBV7-2	few	TRBD2	TRBJ2-1	TGTGCCAGCAGCATAGCGTCTAGCGGGCACAATGAGCAGTTCTTC	CASSIASSGHNEQFF
TRBV28	many	-	TRBJ2-3	TGTGCCAGCAGTCGCCCCACCACAGATACGCAGTATTTT	CASSRPTTDTQYF
TRBV18	many	-	TRBJ2-5	TGTGCCAGCTCACCACCAGGCCTGAAAGAGACCCAGTACTTC	CASSPPGLKETQYF
TRBV28	-	TRBD1	TRBJ1-3	TGTGCCAGCAGTACCTTAGGACAGGGCGAGGGAAACACCATATATTTT	CASSTLGQGEGNTIYF
TRBV9	-	-	TRBJ2-2	TGTGCCAGCAGCGTAGAGGGGAGCGTCAACGGGGAGCTGTTTTTT	CASSVEGSVNGELFF
TRBV7-7	-	-	TRBJ2-5	TGTGCCAGCAGCTTAGGTGCCGTTAAAGAGACCCAGTACTTC	CASSLGAVKETQYF
TRBV28	-	TRBD1	TRBJ1-2	TGTGCCAGCAGGGGACAGGGGGCGCGAGGCTACACCTTC	CASRGQGARGYTF
TRBV12-3/TRBV12-4	few	TRBD1	TRBJ1-5	TGTGCCAGCAGTCGTACAGGGGGAATGAGCAATCAGCCCCAGCATTTT	CASSRTGGMSNQPQHF
TRBV29-1	many	-	TRBJ1-5	TGCAGCGTTGAGGCCGGTAGCAATCAGCCCCAGCATTTT	CSVEAGSNQPQHF
TRBV9	many	-	TRBJ1-2	TGTGCCAGCAGCGTAGAAGCAGGCTGGTATGGCTACACCTTC	CASSVEAGWYGYTF
TRBV20-1	few	-	TRBJ2-2	TGCAGTGCCCCGGGACGTTACACCGGGGAGCTGTTTTTT	CSAPGRYTGELFF
TRBV7-8	few	-	TRBJ2-3	TGTGCCAGCAGCCGGCCGTTGGGTGGGGCGCGGGATACGCAGTATTTT	CASSRPLGGARDTQYF
TRBV11-1	-	TRBD1	TRBJ2-3	TGTGCCAGCAGCTCGTCCCGGGACAGGGGGCATACGCAGTATTTT	CASSSSRDRGHTQYF
TRBV6-2/TRBV6-3	-	-	TRBJ1-4	TGTGCCAGCAAAAACGGAGCAACTAATGAAAAACTGTTTTTT	CASKNGATNEKLFF
TRBV7-6	-	TRBD1	TRBJ2-7	TGTGCCAGCAGCTTAGTCCCCGGGACAGGGGGCTACGAGCAGTACTTC	CASSLVPGTGGYEQYF
TRBV7-2	many	TRBD1	TRBJ2-5	TGTGCCAGCAGCTCGCAGGGACAGGAGACCCAGTACTTC	CASSSQGQETQYF
TRBV7-3	few	TRBD2	TRBJ2-1	TGTGCCAGCAGCTCAAGACTAGCGGGGGGCAATGAGCAGTTCTTC	CASSSRLAGGNEQFF
TRBV5-1	few	TRBD1	TRBJ1-1	TGCGCCAGCAGCTTGGGACAGGGAGAGAACACTGAAGCTTTCTTT	CASSLGQGENTEAFF
TRBV6-5	-	-	TRBJ2-5	TGTGCCAGCAGCCGTGAACAGGAGACCCAGTACTTC	CASSREQETQYF
TRBV3-1	many	-	TRBJ1-5	TGTGCCAGCAGCGATAATGACAGGCCCAATCAGCCCCAGCATTTT	CASSDNDRPNQPQHF
TRBV29-1	-	-	TRBJ2-5	TGCAGCGCCGAATCCAAAGAGACCCAGTACTTC	CSAESKETQYF
TRBV11-2	few	-	TRBJ2-1	TGTGCCAGCAGTTCCCTTAGCGGATACAATGAGCAGTTCTTC	CASSSLSGYNEQFF
TRBV20-1	many	TRBD1	TRBJ2-1	TGCAGTGCTAGACGCCCTGGGACAGGGTTGGCGAGTGAGCAGTTCTTC	CSARRPGTGLASEQFF
TRBV2	-	TRBD2	TRBJ2-7	TGTGCCATCAAGACTAGCGGGAGCTACGAGCAGTACTTC	CAIKTSGSYEQYF
TRBV12-3/TRBV12-4	many	TRBD1	TRBJ1-4	TGTGCCAGCAGTTTCGGGACAGGAGCCTCCTTGGCTAATGAAAAACTGTTTTTT	CASSFGTGASLANEKLFF
TRBV4-2	-	-	TRBJ2-1	TGTGCCAGCAGCCTCAATCGGGACACGTTCTACAATGAGCAGTTCTTC	CASSLNRDTFYNEQFF
TRBV12-2	many	-	TRBJ2-1	TGTGCAAGTCGCCCCCCCAGGAGGCAGTGCTGGCAGTTCTTC	CASRPPRRQCWQFF
TRBV29-1	many	-	TRBJ2-4	TGCAGCGTTGAATCCTCCGGGAACATTCAGTACTTC	CSVESSGNIQYF
TRBV28	-	-	TRBJ1-1	TGTGCCAGCAGTTTATTGTCCGAGAACACTGAAGCTTTCTTT	CASSLLSENTEAFF
TRBV13	many	-	TRBJ1-1	TGTGCCAGCAGCTTAGGATTAAGTCGGAACACTGAAGCTTTCTTT	CASSLGLSRNTEAFF
TRBV18	many	-	TRBJ2-1	TGTGCCAGCTCACCGAGGGTTGATGAGCAGTTCTTC	CASSPRVDEQFF
TRBV7-9	-	-	TRBJ2-7	TGTGCCAGCAGCCCGGACACGAGCTCCTACGAGCAGTACTTC	CASSPDTSSYEQYF
TRBV6-2/TRBV6-3	-	-	TRBJ1-4	TGTGCCAGCAGTTACTCGGGTACTAATGAAAAACTGTTTTTT	CASSYSGTNEKLFF
TRBV29-1	-	TRBD2	TRBJ2-1	TGCAGTGCACGGGGTCTAGCGGGTTACAATGAGCAGTTCTTC	CSARGLAGYNEQFF
TRBV28	-	-	TRBJ1-2	TGTGCCAGCAGAGCCGACAGGAACTATGGCTACACCTTC	CASRADRNYGYTF